These 22 T cell receptor beta chains came from one sample sequenced in a study of T cells in localized non-small cell lung cancer. Profiled with immunoSEQ multiplex PCR; TCRdb holds only in-frame clones, not every one. This sample has some 21,000 clones, with about 93% found just once. Sequences were derived from peripheral blood, sampled before any cancer treatment. The receptors were sampled from a male donor older than 55 with stage I squamous cell lung carcinoma.

The chain links TRBV30 to TRBJ2-5; D uncertain. Deletions cut 0 bases from V and 5 bases from J, with 10 bases between. Per germline, CDR1 GTSNPN and CDR2 SVGIG (reference sequence). This CDR3 region has 13 residues. CDR3 residues: CAWSVRRAETQYF. Written as DNA, the CDR3 is TGTGCCTGGAGTGTACGTAGAGCGGAGACCCAGTACTTC.

The chain links TRBV29-1 to TRBJ1-2, with D uncertain. Looked up from germline, CDR1 is SQVTM and CDR2 is ANQGSEA. Trimming removed 2 bases at V and 8 bases at J, with 15 bases between. This CDR3 contains 13 residues. CDR3: CSVEIYGWRGYTF. DNA for the CDR3: TGCAGCGTTGAAATATACGGGTGGCGGGGCTACACCTTC.

The chain is built from TRBV15 and TRBJ1-4; the match to TRBD1 covers 8 bases. The V gene end was trimmed by 5 bases and the J gene end by 7 bases; junction bases not matched to a gene: 9. The germline CDR1 and CDR2 sequences are LNHNV and YYDKDF (reference sequence). The CDR3 totals 15 residues. In nucleotides, the CDR3 is TGTGCCACCAGCCAAGGGGGACAGGAGGTTGAAAAACTGTTTTTT. Protein: CATSQGGQEVEKLFF.

In its sample, this clone was seen once. The V call is TRBV9, the J call TRBJ1-2; 7 nucleotides align to TRBD1. The V and J ends lost 0 bases and 0 bases, in that order; junction bases with no gene match: 2. Per the germline V gene, CDR1 is SGDLS and CDR2 is YYNGEE. This CDR3 is 15 amino acids long. The DNA for the CDR3 is TGTGCCAGCAGCGTAGGGGGACAGACTAACTATGGCTACACCTTC. Protein sequence: CASSVGGQTNYGYTF.

The V and J genes are TRBV6-5 and TRBJ2-3; perhaps D is TRBD1 or TRBD2 (5 bases each). Germline-derived CDR1 and CDR2 are MNHEY and SVGAGI. Trimming removed 4 bases from V and 2 bases from J, with 13 bases in between. The CDR3 covers 15 residues. DNA of the CDR3: TGTGCCAGCAGTTCCCGGGACGGATCCACAGATACGCAGTATTTT. This encodes CASSSRDGSTDTQYF.

This chain links TRBV28 with TRBJ1-2; D is unclear. V was cut by 1 base and J by 6 bases, with 3 bases left in between. The CDR3 extends over 11 amino acids. Germline V CDR1 and CDR2: MDHEN, SYDVKM. CDR3 coding DNA: TGTGCCAGCAGTTTATCCGATGGCTACACCTTC. Its protein product is CASSLSDGYTF.

This chain uses TRBV7-2 with TRBJ1-1, with 7 nucleotides matching TRBD1. The CDR3 consists of 14 residues. CDR1 is SGHTA, CDR2 FQGNSA, per germline. Trimming at V came to 6 bases and at J to 1 base, leaving 5 bases not matched to a gene. The CDR3 bases are TGTGCCAGCAGAGGAGGGGGCGGGAACACTGAAGCTTTCTTT. Encoded protein: CASRGGGGNTEAFF.

The chain links TRBV11-2 to TRBJ1-6; TRBD1 matches at 8 bases. J lost 9 bases, V lost 5 bases, and 6 bases had no gene match. CDR3 length: 14 amino acids. Germline CDR1 reads SGHAT; CDR2 reads FQNNGV. The CDR3 spells CASSVGQGGSPLHF. CDR3 bases: TGTGCCAGCAGCGTAGGACAGGGAGGTTCACCCCTCCACTTT.

The V and J genes are TRBV28 and TRBJ1-2; D is ambiguous. With 8 bases removed from V and 5 bases from J, the gap between germline ends came to 18 bases. The CDR3 totals 14 residues. The germline gives CDR1 MDHEN, CDR2 SYDVKM. The CDR3 DNA reads as TGTGCCAGCCGCACTCCCCGACGGCCTTATGGCTACACCTTC. Protein: CASRTPRRPYGYTF.

The V and J genes are TRBV19 and TRBJ1-1; weak D call: TRBD1 (6 bases). The CDR3 covers 18 residues. The V gene's germline CDR1 is LNHDA and CDR2 SQIVND (reference sequence). Trimming took off 1 base at V and 3 bases at J, with 21 bases between the two ends. The CDR3 spells CASSIVRVLAGVDTEAFF. The CDR3 coding sequence is TGTGCCAGTAGTATAGTTCGTGTTTTGGCAGGGGTCGACACTGAAGCTTTCTTT.

This chain uses TRBV30 with TRBJ2-7; D is unresolved. This CDR3 region has 11 residues. Trimming removed 4 bases at V and 3 bases at J, with 7 bases between. The germline gives CDR1 GTSNPN, CDR2 SVGIG (reference sequence). The CDR3 reads CAWTDLYEQYF. The CDR3 DNA sequence: TGTGCCTGGACAGATCTCTACGAGCAGTACTTC.

This chain joins TRBV15 and TRBJ1-1; maybe TRBD1 (5 bases). This CDR3 is 13 amino acids long. V lost 7 bases and J 6 bases, leaving 15 bases between the germline ends. Germline CDR1 and CDR2: LNHNV and YYDKDF (reference sequence). In nucleotides, the CDR3 is TGTGCCACCACCTTAACCCGAGGGGCTGAAGCTTTCTTT. This translates into CATTLTRGAEAFF.

The genes are TRBV19 and TRBJ1-1; TRBD1 agrees at 8 bases. Germline loops: CDR1 LNHDA, CDR2 SQIVND (reference sequence). The CDR3 runs to 14 residues. V shed 4 bases, J shed 4 bases, and the junction held 5 bases outside the gene matches. The CDR3 nucleotides read TGTGCCAGTAGTAATCAGGGGGCCGGCACTGAAGCTTTCTTT. Amino acids: CASSNQGAGTEAFF. Full variable domain (rest looked up from reference TRBV19 and TRBJ1-1): DGGITQSPKYLFRKEGQNVTLSCEQNLNHDAMYWYRQDPGQGLRLIYYSQIVNDFQKGDIAEGYSVSREKKESFPLTVTSAQKNPTAFYLCASSNQGAGTEAFFGQGTRLTVV.

This chain connects TRBV6-6 to TRBJ2-2; 10 positions match TRBD1. CDR1 and CDR2 from the germline V gene are MNHNY and SVGAGI (reference sequence). This CDR3 region has 16 residues. The V segment lost 5 bases and the J segment 3 bases; nucleotides outside the gene matches: 6. CDR3 nucleotide sequence: TGTGCCAGCAGTCTGCAGACAGGGGGCGACACCGGGGAGCTGTTTTTT. Translating it yields CASSLQTGGDTGELFF.

This sequence joins TRBV5-6 and TRBJ2-7, with 7 bases matching TRBD1. V lost 3 bases and J lost 3; bases outside the gene matches: 6. The CDR3 spans 14 residues. The germline V gene encodes CDR1 SGHDT and CDR2 YYEEEE. CDR3 in DNA: TGTGCCAGCAGCTCCCGGTCAGGGGGCTACGAGCAGTACTTC. Translation: CASSSRSGGYEQYF.

This clone was counted only a few times. The rearrangement uses TRBV5-1 and TRBJ2-3; 7 bases fit TRBD2. The V gene end was trimmed by 2 bases and the J gene end by 0 bases; junction bases not matched to a gene: 3. Germline assignment: CDR1 SGHRS and CDR2 YFSETQ. The CDR3 extends over 15 amino acids. DNA of the CDR3: TGCGCCAGCAGCTTCCCTAGCGGAAGCACAGATACGCAGTATTTT. Translated: CASSFPSGSTDTQYF.

The CDR3 protein is CASSPQGQNYGYTF. In DNA form, the CDR3 reads TGTGCCAGCAGCCCCCAGGGACAGAACTATGGCTACACCTTC. The chain combines TRBV5-4 with TRBJ1-2; 7 positions match TRBD1. Germline values: CDR1 SGHNT, CDR2 YYREEE (reference sequence). This CDR3 spans 14 amino acids. After removal of 4 bases from V and 2 bases from J, the junction contained 5 bases not matched to a gene.

The chain links TRBV5-4 to TRBJ2-2, with D maybe TRBD2 (5 bases). This CDR3 contains 16 residues. Germline CDR1 and CDR2: SGHNT and YYREEE (reference sequence). V lost 2 bases and J lost 0, with 11 bases in between. The CDR3 coding sequence is TGTGCCAGCAGCTTAGGAGGAGGTACGAACACCGGGGAGCTGTTTTTT. This codes for CASSLGGGTNTGELFF.

J is TRBJ2-5 and V is TRBV15; 8 nucleotides line up with TRBD1. This CDR3 region has 16 residues. J lost 1 base, V lost 0 bases, and 4 bases had no gene match. CDR1 LNHNV and CDR2 YYDKDF come from the germline V gene (reference sequence). CDR3 bases: TGTGCCACCAGCAGAGAGGGGACAGGTTTCCAAGAGACCCAGTACTTC. This sequence encodes CATSREGTGFQETQYF.

The chain links TRBV7-2 to TRBJ1-2, with D uncertain. The germline V gene has CDR1 SGHTA and CDR2 FQGNSA. V lost 0 bases to trimming and J lost 5 bases, with 10 bases between them. There are 14 residues in the CDR3. The chain's CDR3 is CASSLALEPYGYTF. For the CDR3, the DNA is TGTGCCAGCAGCTTAGCGCTAGAGCCATATGGCTACACCTTC.

The chain is built from TRBV9 and TRBJ2-1; TRBD2 matches at 11 bases. The CDR3 extends over 15 amino acids. Germline V gene lookup returns CDR1 SGDLS and CDR2 YYNGEE. V shed 3 bases, J shed 5 bases, and the junction held 4 bases outside the gene matches. As DNA, the CDR3 is TGTGCCAGCAGCGGATCGGGACTAGCGGACAATGAGCAGTTCTTC. Translating it yields CASSGSGLADNEQFF. Drawing the rest from reference TRBV9 and TRBJ2-1, the complete variable domain is DSGVTQTPKHLITATGQRVTLRCSPRSGDLSVYWYQQSLDQGLQFLIQYYNGEERAKGNILERFSAQQFPDLHSELNLSSLELGDSALYFCASSGSGLADNEQFFGPGTRLTVL.

This clone was recorded only once. The genes are TRBV2 and TRBJ1-5; D is perhaps TRBD1 (6 bases). Germline CDR1 and CDR2: SNHLY and FYNNEI. This CDR3 spans 15 amino acids. Trimming pared 0 bases from V and 7 bases from J, leaving 13 bases between. Written as DNA, the CDR3 is TGTGCCAGCAGTGAAGCGCGGGGGGGCCGGCAGCCCCAGCATTTT. Translation gives CASSEARGGRQPQHF.